These T cell receptor beta chains were read from a single sample in a study of cytotoxic CD8 clonotypes in ibrutinib-treated CLL. Produced via immunoSEQ multiplex PCR; TCRdb's table is partial and in-frame only. This table holds approximately 150,000 clones, 60% to 85% found once. The sample in question was PBMCs, obtained after 12 months of ibrutinib treatment. The receptor source for this set is a human donor with chronic lymphocytic leukemia. Each CDR3 is given with its conserved first and last residue. A D gene is named only where the DNA matches it firmly. Only part of the rows carry a size: once, few, many, or a class if the clone is expanded.

j_call | d_call | v_call | clone_size | cdr3_aa | cdr3_nt
TRBJ1-2 | TRBD1 | TRBV9 | once | CASSSLGGQGRPTYGYTF | TGTGCCAGCAGCTCCCTGGGGGGACAGGGGCGACCGACCTATGGCTACACCTTC
TRBJ1-4 | . | TRBV28 | . | CASSLGGVTLKLFF | TGTGCCAGCAGTTTAGGAGGGGTGACCTTAAAACTGTTTTTT
TRBJ1-1 | . | TRBV5-1 | . | CASSSLGGAEAFF | TGCGCCAGCAGCTCCCTTGGAGGGGCTGAAGCTTTCTTT
TRBJ2-5 | . | TRBV6-1 | . | CASSEGPRQANF | TGTGCCAGCAGTGAAGGCCCCCGACAGGCCAACTTC
TRBJ1-1 | . | TRBV9 | . | CASSVDWAFNTEAFF | TGTGCCAGCAGCGTAGACTGGGCCTTCAACACTGAAGCTTTCTTT
TRBJ2-5 | TRBD2 | TRBV2 | . | CASSARGRGGRETQYF | TGTGCCAGCAGTGCAAGGGGACGGGGGGGCCGAGAGACCCAGTACTTC
TRBJ2-3 | . | TRBV9 | once | CASSAAGPTTDTQYF | TGTGCCAGCAGCGCGGCGGGGCCTACAACAGATACGCAGTATTTT
TRBJ1-3 | . | TRBV2 | . | CASSPLGLNSGNTIYF | TGTGCCAGCAGTCCCTTGGGTCTGAACTCTGGAAACACCATATATTTT
TRBJ2-1 | . | TRBV23-1 | . | CASSQSTEFSYNEQFF | TGCGCCAGCAGTCAATCAACAGAGTTCTCCTACAATGAGCAGTTCTTC
TRBJ2-3 | TRBD1 | TRBV28 | . | CASSSPWDRGNADTQYF | TGTGCCAGCAGTTCCCCTTGGGACAGGGGGAACGCAGATACGCAGTATTTT
TRBJ1-4 | . | TRBV28 | . | CASSSQSYEKLFF | TGTGCCAGCAGTTCACAGTCTTATGAAAAACTGTTTTTT
TRBJ1-1 | TRBD1 | TRBV13 | once | CASSSGQGSGTEAFF | TGTGCCAGCAGCTCGGGACAGGGGTCGGGCACTGAAGCTTTCTTT
TRBJ1-2 | . | TRBV2 | . | CASSEDGLDGYTF | TGTGCCAGCAGTGAAGACGGGCTAGACGGCTACACCTTC
TRBJ1-2 | TRBD1 | TRBV13 | . | CASSLRGQGAYGYTF | TGTGCCAGCAGCTTACGGGGACAGGGGGCCTATGGCTACACCTTC
TRBJ2-2 | . | TRBV4-1 | . | CASSPGRYTGELFF | TGCGCCAGCAGCCCTGGGCGCTACACCGGGGAGCTGTTTTTT
TRBJ2-7 | . | TRBV7-2 | once | CASSARSYEQYF | TGTGCCAGCAGCGCCCGCTCCTACGAGCAGTACTTC
TRBJ2-7 | TRBD2 | TRBV7-3 | . | CASSLTGGTYEQYF | TGTGCCAGCAGCTTAACGGGGGGGACCTACGAGCAGTACTTC
TRBJ2-7 | . | TRBV13 | . | CASSLTGPYEQYF | TGTGCCAGCAGCCTTACAGGGCCCTACGAGCAGTACTTC
TRBJ2-7 | TRBD2 | TRBV7-9 | . | CASSSGGWEQYF | TGTGCCAGCAGCTCGGGAGGATGGGAGCAGTACTTC
TRBJ2-1 | . | TRBV5-6 | . | CASSLAGAPSSYNEQFF | TGTGCCAGCAGCTTGGCAGGGGCCCCGAGCTCCTACAATGAGCAGTTCTTC
TRBJ1-1 | TRBD1 | TRBV19 | . | CASSQPGTGTANTEAFF | TGTGCCAGTAGTCAACCCGGGACAGGGACGGCGAACACTGAAGCTTTCTTT
TRBJ2-1 | . | TRBV29-1 | . | CSVEGGQGPTDEQFF | TGCAGCGTTGAAGGAGGACAAGGCCCTACTGATGAGCAGTTCTTC
TRBJ2-7 | . | TRBV5-6 | . | CAIQNGAYEQYF | TGTGCCATTCAAAACGGAGCCTACGAGCAGTACTTC
TRBJ2-3 | . | TRBV9 | . | CASSASGPYTDTQYF | TGTGCCAGCAGCGCCAGCGGGCCCTACACAGATACGCAGTATTTT
TRBJ1-6 | . | TRBV30 | . | CAWSETGRSSYNSPLHF | TGTGCCTGGAGTGAAACAGGGCGTAGCTCCTATAATTCACCCCTCCACTTT
TRBJ2-4 | TRBD2 | TRBV30 | . | CAWSGISGTSGGKNIQYF | TGTGCCTGGAGTGGGATCTCCGGGACTAGCGGGGGTAAAAACATTCAGTACTTC
TRBJ1-5 | . | TRBV6-5 | . | CASRSGASGRPQHF | TGTGCCAGCAGGTCGGGCGCTAGCGGCCGGCCCCAGCATTTT
TRBJ2-7 | . | TRBV7-2 | . | CASSLLRFEILTYEQYF | TGTGCCAGCAGCTTACTTCGTTTTGAGATCCTAACCTACGAGCAGTACTTC
TRBJ1-1 | . | TRBV6-4 | . | CASSDNSLATEAFF | TGTGCCAGCAGTGACAACAGCCTGGCCACTGAAGCTTTCTTT
TRBJ2-5 | . | TRBV25-1 | . | CASWEAGGLNRETQYF | TGTGCCAGCTGGGAGGCAGGGGGGTTGAACAGAGAGACCCAGTACTTC
TRBJ1-2 | . | TRBV27 | few | CASTRISGDYGYTF | TGTGCCAGCACCCGGATTTCGGGGGACTATGGCTACACCTTC
TRBJ1-2 | . | TRBV5-4 | . | CGSSSNRVAVYGYTF | TGTGGCAGCAGCTCCAACAGGGTGGCGGTCTATGGCTACACCTTC
TRBJ2-7 | . | TRBV18 | . | CASSSEGVGYEQYF | TGTGCCAGCTCATCCGAAGGGGTAGGCTACGAGCAGTACTTC
TRBJ2-1 | . | TRBV2 | few | CASSGREQFF | TGTGCCAGCAGTGGTCGAGAGCAGTTCTTC
TRBJ1-1 | . | TRBV7-9 | few | CASSSHRDTEAFF | TGTGCCAGCAGCTCGCACCGGGACACCGAAGCTTTCTTT
TRBJ2-3 | TRBD2 | TRBV7-2 | . | CASVIVSGGMNTQYF | TGTGCCAGCGTTATAGTTAGCGGGGGGATGAATACGCAGTATTTT
TRBJ2-7 | . | TRBV12-5 | . | CASGPRGSYEQYF | TGTGCTAGTGGGCCCCGGGGCTCCTACGAGCAGTACTTC
TRBJ2-3 | TRBD2 | TRBV29-1 | . | CSVGGISPASGIADTQYF | TGCAGCGTTGGTGGTATAAGTCCAGCTAGCGGGATTGCAGATACGCAGTATTTT
TRBJ1-3 | . | TRBV7-9 | . | CASSLQGNTIYF | TGTGCCAGCAGCTTACAGGGAAACACCATATATTTT
TRBJ2-1 | . | TRBV28 | . | CASIGPGHQSYNEQFF | TGTGCCAGCATAGGCCCCGGACACCAATCCTACAATGAGCAGTTCTTC
TRBJ1-2 | . | TRBV18 | few | CASSPGVEAYGYTF | TGTGCCAGCTCACCAGGGGTGGAGGCCTATGGCTACACCTTC
TRBJ1-2 | . | TRBV28 | . | CASSLLRIYGYTF | TGTGCCAGCAGTTTACTCAGGATCTATGGCTACACCTTC
TRBJ2-1 | . | TRBV11-1 | few | CASSLGRTSFNEQFF | TGTGCCAGCAGCTTAGGTCGGACATCCTTCAATGAGCAGTTCTTC
TRBJ2-1 | . | TRBV6-4 | many | CASSDSAGSYNEQFF | TGTGCCAGCAGTGACTCTGCGGGCTCCTACAATGAGCAGTTCTTC